The 24 T cell receptor beta chains below were found in one sample sequenced in a study of blood T cell repertoires in COVID-19. The assay was immunoSEQ multiplex PCR, and TCRdb's table has in-frame clones only and misses some. The sample has about 61,000 clones, 85% to 90% seen once. Sequencing was carried out using peripheral blood. The receptors stem from a woman aged 50 to 60 with active or convalescent COVID-19.

The chain couples TRBV11-2 to TRBJ2-1; D gene uncertain. V gave up 6 bases and J gave up 7 bases, with 7 bases separating them. Germline V gene data show CDR1 as SGHAT and CDR2 as FQNNGV. The CDR3 covers 11 residues. In nucleotides, the CDR3 is TGTGCCAGCAGAGAGGTAAATGAGCAGTTCTTC. Translating it yields CASREVNEQFF. Full variable domain (remainder filled in from reference TRBV11-2 and TRBJ2-1): EAGVAQSPRYKIIEKRQSVAFWCNPISGHATLYWYQQILGQGPKLLIQFQNNGVVDDSQLPKDRFSAERLKGVDSTLKIQPAKLEDSAVYLCASREVNEQFFGPGTRLTVL.

This chain connects TRBV19 to TRBJ2-7; D might be TRBD1 (5 bases). CDR1 and CDR2 (germline): LNHDA, SQIVND (reference sequence). This CDR3 has 15 residues. With 0 bases removed from V and 3 bases from J, the gap between germline ends came to 12 bases. The CDR3 nucleotides read TGTGCCAGTAGTATAGATCTGGACAAAAACTACGAGCAGTACTTC. Protein sequence: CASSIDLDKNYEQYF.

The V and J genes are TRBV1 and TRBJ2-7; the listed D gene, TRBD1, was not tested against the DNA. TRBV1 is tagged as a pseudogene. This CDR3 comprises 16 residues. CDR3 protein: CTSSRIGQSRLYEQYF. CDR3 sequence (DNA): TGCACCAGCAGCCGGATTGGACAGTCTCGCCTCTACGAGCAGTACTTC.

The sample holds a few counts of this clone. The genes are TRBV3-1 (or the pseudogene TRBV3-2) and TRBJ2-3; 9 nucleotides line up with TRBD1. After removal of 4 bases from V and 0 bases from J, the junction contained 5 bases not matched to a gene. Germline CDR1 LGHDT, CDR2 YNNKEL (reference sequence). The CDR3 spans 16 residues. The CDR3: CASSLLGQGSTDTQYF. CDR3 nucleotides: TGTGCCAGCAGCCTATTGGGACAGGGCAGCACAGATACGCAGTATTTT.

This chain uses TRBV12-5 with TRBJ1-1; no clear D gene. V was clipped by 2 bases and J by 4 bases, with 11 bases between them. The CDR3 covers 14 residues. Germline CDR1 is LGHNT and CDR2 is FRNRAP. The CDR3 DNA sequence: TGTGCTAGTGGTTTGACGACGGGAACCACTGAAGCTTTCTTT. Translation: CASGLTTGTTEAFF.

The chain employs TRBV12-5 and TRBJ1-1; 7 bases match TRBD1. Trimming cost V 3 bases and J 11 bases; bases outside gene matches: 12. The CDR3 runs 14 residues. Per germline, CDR1 LGHNT and CDR2 FRNRAP. The CDR3 is CASGLDGTAGKAFF. CDR3 DNA sequence: TGTGCTAGTGGTTTAGATGGGACAGCGGGTAAGGCTTTCTTT.

This clone has more than one count but fewer than ten. This chain connects TRBV7-9 to TRBJ1-2; D possibly corresponds to TRBD1 (6 bases). The V gene's germline CDR1 is SEHNR and CDR2 FQNEAQ (reference sequence). The CDR3 totals 13 residues. Deletions cut 7 bases from V and 6 bases from J, with 15 bases between. CDR3 residues: CASIAFRGDGYTF. The CDR3 DNA sequence: TGTGCCAGCATCGCTTTCAGGGGTGATGGCTACACCTTC. Full variable domain (rest looked up from reference TRBV7-9 and TRBJ1-2): DTGVSQNPRHKITKRGQNVTFRCDPISEHNRLYWYRQTLGQGPEFLTYFQNEAQLEKSRLLSDRFSAERPKGSFSTLEIQRTEQGDSAMYLCASIAFRGDGYTFGSGTRLTVV.

This clone is labeled medium-sized (0.01 to 0.1%). The chain uses TRBV15 and TRBJ2-3; 7 bases agree with TRBD1. This CDR3 has 15 amino acids. V was pared by 5 bases and J by 2 bases, with 7 bases of the junction left unmatched. Germline-derived CDR1 and CDR2 are LNHNV and YYDKDF (reference sequence). The CDR3 coding sequence is TGTGCCACCAGCCCTGGGGACAGTGTCACAGATACGCAGTATTTT. This sequence encodes CATSPGDSVTDTQYF. Based on the CDR3 plus reference TRBV15 and TRBJ2-3, the full variable domain is DAMVIQNPRYQVTQFGKPVTLSCSQTLNHNVMYWYQQKSSQAPKLLFHYYDKDFNNEADTPDNFQSRRPNTSFCFLDIRSPGLGDTAMYLCATSPGDSVTDTQYFGPGTRLTVL.

The V and J genes are TRBV9 and TRBJ2-1; possibly TRBD1 for D (6 bases). Trimming took off 5 bases at V and 2 bases at J, with 14 bases between the two ends. Germline CDR1 SGDLS, CDR2 YYNGEE. The CDR3 covers 15 residues. In nucleotides, the CDR3 is TGTGCCAGCAGTTCCGACGGGACACCCTACAATGAGCAGTTCTTC. As protein: CASSSDGTPYNEQFF.

The V and J genes are TRBV29-1 and TRBJ2-2, with D possibly matching TRBD1 (6 bases). CDR1 is SQVTM and CDR2 is ANQGSEA in the germline V gene. The CDR3 totals 13 residues. V was trimmed by 6 bases and J by 5 bases, leaving 13 bases between them. For the CDR3, the DNA is TGCAGCGTGGGATCAACAGGGACCGGGGAGCTGTTTTTT. Protein: CSVGSTGTGELFF.

This rearrangement joins TRBV28 to TRBJ1-3; D is undetermined. Trimming stripped 6 bases from V and 0 bases from J, with 9 bases between. The germline V gene has CDR1 MDHEN and CDR2 SYDVKM. The CDR3 length is 14 residues. The CDR3 sequence is CASSEGISGNTIYF. DNA for the CDR3: TGTGCCAGCAGCGAGGGCATCTCTGGAAACACCATATATTTT.

The genes are TRBV7-2 and TRBJ2-3; D perhaps matches TRBD2 (6 bases). Trimming took off 1 base at V and 0 bases at J, with 17 bases between the two ends. Germline-derived CDR1 and CDR2 are SGHTA and FQGNSA. The CDR3 has 18 residues. CDR3 in amino acids: CASSLGLSGTSSTDTQYF. CDR3 nucleotides: TGTGCCAGCAGCTTAGGTCTTTCCGGGACTTCCAGCACAGATACGCAGTATTTT.

This clone has only one observation. V is TRBV20-1 and J is TRBJ2-7; a possible D gene is TRBD2 (5 bases). V was shortened by 3 bases and J by 4 bases, with 7 bases between the two germline ends. The CDR3 length is 11 residues. The germline V gene encodes CDR1 DFQATT and CDR2 SNEGSKA (reference sequence). CDR3 sequence: CSASGKYEQYF. The CDR3 DNA follows: TGCAGTGCTAGCGGGAAGTACGAGCAGTACTTC.

The chain links TRBV10-2 to TRBJ1-2, with 7 bases matching TRBD1. The CDR3 has 14 residues. CDR1 WSHSY and CDR2 SAAADI come from the germline V gene. J gave up 4 bases and V 6 bases, and 8 bases lay outside the gene matches. CDR3 sequence reads: CASSDREMGYGYTF. CDR3 in DNA: TGCGCCAGCAGCGACAGGGAAATGGGCTATGGCTACACCTTC.

The rearrangement uses TRBV5-1 and TRBJ2-5; TRBD2 is a possible D gene (7 bases). Trimming cost V 0 bases and J 5 bases, with 14 bases left between them. CDR3 length: 15 residues. Germline CDR1 and CDR2: SGHRS and YFSETQ. Here the CDR3 DNA reads TGCGCCAGCAGCTTGGGGTTACAGGGAGGGGAGACCCAGTACTTC. Translating gives CASSLGLQGGETQYF.

The CDR3 region is CATSRTVNYNEQFF. The DNA for the CDR3 is TGTGCCACCAGCAGAACAGTCAATTACAATGAGCAGTTCTTC. The chain links TRBV15 to TRBJ2-1; D gene ambiguous. V was pared by 2 bases and J by 4 bases, with 9 bases between. The CDR3 has 14 residues. CDR1 is LNHNV and CDR2 is YYDKDF in the germline V gene (reference sequence).

V usage is TRBV6-6 and J usage is TRBJ2-7, with D possibly being TRBD2 (6 bases). CDR1 MNHNY and CDR2 SVGAGI come from the germline V gene (reference sequence). V was cut by 10 bases and J by 4 bases, with 17 bases left in between. This CDR3 is built from 13 residues. CDR3 loop: CATRWAGSYEQYF. The DNA of the CDR3 is TGTGCCACCAGATGGGCGGGATCTTACGAGCAGTACTTC.

The chain recombines TRBV19 with TRBJ2-1, with D possibly TRBD1 on 5 matching bases. V lost 4 bases to trimming and J lost 5 bases, with 12 bases between them. Looked up from germline, CDR1 is LNHDA and CDR2 is SQIVND (reference sequence). The CDR3 contains 14 residues. The CDR3 DNA reads as TGTGCCAGTAGTAAGCTGGGGCAGAACAATGAGCAGTTCTTC. It encodes CASSKLGQNNEQFF.

CDR3 nucleotides: TGCGCCAGCAGCCGTCTGACTAGCGGGAGTGGGGAGACCCAGTACTTC. It codes for CASSRLTSGSGETQYF. V and J are TRBV5-1 and TRBJ2-5, with TRBD2 identical over 12 bases. Germline V gives CDR1 SGHRS, CDR2 YFSETQ. The V gene end was trimmed by 4 bases and the J gene end by 5 bases; junction bases not matched to a gene: 9. The CDR3 is made up of 16 amino acids.

This rearrangement joins TRBV7-2 to TRBJ2-2; TRBD1 agrees at 8 bases. CDR1 SGHTA and CDR2 FQGNSA come from the germline V gene. The CDR3 loop spans 15 amino acids. With 1 base clipped from V and 4 bases from J, the junction kept 2 bases outside the gene matches. CDR3 sequence reads: CASSLGTGFTGELFF. The CDR3 DNA sequence: TGTGCCAGCAGCTTAGGGACAGGGTTCACCGGGGAGCTGTTTTTT. Together with reference TRBV7-2 and TRBJ2-2, the CDR3 gives the full variable domain: GAGVSQSPSNKVTEKGKDVELRCDPISGHTALYWYRQSLGQGLEFLIYFQGNSAPDKSGLPSDRFSAERTGGSVSTLTIQRTQQEDSAVYLCASSLGTGFTGELFFGEGSRLTVL.

The chain links TRBV5-5 to TRBJ1-5; D possibly corresponds to TRBD1 (6 bases). Germline V CDR1 and CDR2: SGHKS, YYEKEE (reference sequence). V was shortened by 1 base and J by 2 bases, with 13 bases between the two germline ends. The CDR3 is 16 residues long. This chain's CDR3 is CASSLYYREGNQPQHF. In DNA form, the CDR3 reads TGTGCCAGCAGCTTGTATTACAGGGAAGGCAATCAGCCCCAGCATTTT.

This clone was observed a single time. At the DNA level, this CDR3 is encoded by other sequences in the same sample as well. V is TRBV5-6 and J is TRBJ1-1, with no clear D. The V end lost 2 bases, the J end lost 1 base, and 3 bases lay between the germline ends. The CDR3 loop spans 12 amino acids. CDR1 is SGHDT and CDR2 is YYEEEE in the germline V gene. DNA of the CDR3: TGTGCCAGCAGCTTACAGAACACTGAAGCTTTCTTT. Residues: CASSLQNTEAFF.

The chain has TRBV7-2 and TRBJ1-3; D perhaps matches TRBD1 (5 bases). Trimming took 3 bases from V and 0 from J, leaving 6 bases between them. Germline-derived CDR1 and CDR2 are SGHTA and FQGNSA. There are 14 residues in the CDR3. CDR3 protein: CASSFGGSGNTIYF. CDR3 nucleotides: TGTGCCAGCAGCTTCGGGGGCTCTGGAAACACCATATATTTT. The full variable domain, completed using reference TRBV7-2 and TRBJ1-3, is GAGVSQSPSNKVTEKGKDVELRCDPISGHTALYWYRQSLGQGLEFLIYFQGNSAPDKSGLPSDRFSAERTGGSVSTLTIQRTQQEDSAVYLCASSFGGSGNTIYFGEGSWLTVV.

This clone has only one observation. The gene calls are TRBV5-4 and TRBJ2-1; D remains ambiguous. CDR1 is SGHNT and CDR2 is YYREEE in the germline V gene (reference sequence). V was clipped by 1 base and J by 4 bases, with 6 bases between them. The CDR3 extends over 13 amino acids. The CDR3 coding sequence is TGTGCCAGCAGCTTGTGGCAGTACAATGAGCAGTTCTTC. This translates into CASSLWQYNEQFF.